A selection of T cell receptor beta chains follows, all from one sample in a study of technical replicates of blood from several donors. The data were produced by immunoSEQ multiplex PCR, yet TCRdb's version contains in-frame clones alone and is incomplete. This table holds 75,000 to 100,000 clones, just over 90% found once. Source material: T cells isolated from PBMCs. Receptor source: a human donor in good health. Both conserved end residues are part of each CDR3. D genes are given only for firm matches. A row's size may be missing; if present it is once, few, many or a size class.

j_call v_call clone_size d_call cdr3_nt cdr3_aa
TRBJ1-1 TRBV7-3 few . TGTGCCAGCAGTTCGTTAGGGGACTCTGAAGCTTTCTTT CASSSLGDSEAFF
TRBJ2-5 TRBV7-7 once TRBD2 TGTGCTAGCAGCCAGACTAGCGGGGGGGAGACCCAGTACTTC CASSQTSGGETQYF
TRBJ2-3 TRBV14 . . TGTGCCAGCAGCTTCGGGACTAGCACAGATACGCAGTATTTT CASSFGTSTDTQYF
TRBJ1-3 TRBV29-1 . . TGCAGCGTTGAAGATGGAGCAAGGGGTTTGGGAAACACCATATATTTT CSVEDGARGLGNTIYF
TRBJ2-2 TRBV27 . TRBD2 TGTGCCAGCAGTAGCGGGAGGAACACCGGGGAGCTGTTTTTT CASSSGRNTGELFF
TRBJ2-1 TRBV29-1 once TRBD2 TGCAGCGTTGAGGGGCGGGGGAATGAGCAGTTCTTC CSVEGRGNEQFF
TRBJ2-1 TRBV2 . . TGTGCCAGCAGTGAATCTTTTCACGTGGCGGAGGGTTACAATGAGCAGTTCTTC CASSESFHVAEGYNEQFF
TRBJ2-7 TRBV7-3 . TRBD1 TGTGCCAGCAGCCCCGGACAGGGGGCCCCCTACGAGCAGTACTTC CASSPGQGAPYEQYF
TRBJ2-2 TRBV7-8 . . TGTGCCAGCAGCCCCATGATTACCGGGGCGAACACCGGGGAGCTGTTTTTT CASSPMITGANTGELFF
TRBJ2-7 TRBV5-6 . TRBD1 TGTGCCAGCAGCTTCGGGGACAGTTACTACGAGCAGTACTTC CASSFGDSYYEQYF
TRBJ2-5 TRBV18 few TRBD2 TGTGCCAGCTCACTCACACGCGGGGAGGGGACCCAGTACTTC CASSLTRGEGTQYF
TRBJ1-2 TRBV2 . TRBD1 TGTGCCAGCAGCTGGGACAGGTCTAACTATGGCTACACCTTC CASSWDRSNYGYTF
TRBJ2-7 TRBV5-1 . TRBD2 TGCGCCAGCAGCTTGCGCGGGAGGGCCCTCGACGAGCAGTACTTC CASSLRGRALDEQYF
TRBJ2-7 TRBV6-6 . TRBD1 TGTGCCAGCAGTTACTCGACAGGGGTGGGAAACGAGCAGTACTTC CASSYSTGVGNEQYF
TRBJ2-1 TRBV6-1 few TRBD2 TGTGCCAGCAGTGAAGTCGGAGGCGGGGGGGCCCATGAGCAGTTCTTC CASSEVGGGGAHEQFF
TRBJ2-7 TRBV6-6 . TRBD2 TGTGCCAGCAGTGGCCATAGCGGGAGCTTTTCCTACGAGCAGTACTTC CASSGHSGSFSYEQYF
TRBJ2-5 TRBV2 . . TGTGCCAGCAGCCGGACCAGGGCATCAGAGACCCAGTACTTC CASSRTRASETQYF
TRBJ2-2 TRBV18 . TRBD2 TGTGCCAGCTCACCTCTGCAGCCGGGACTAGCGGGAGGGCACAACACCGGGGAGCTGTTTTTT CASSPLQPGLAGGHNTGELFF
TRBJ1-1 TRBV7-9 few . TGTGCCAGCAGCTTAGATGCGGGGATTACTGAAGCTTTCTTT CASSLDAGITEAFF
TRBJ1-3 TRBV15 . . TGTGCCACCAGCAGAGATGGGCAGAATGGAAACACCATATATTTT CATSRDGQNGNTIYF
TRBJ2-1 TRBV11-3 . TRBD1 TGTGCCAGCAGCTCCACGACAGGGGTTCGCACCTACAATGAGCAGTTCTTC CASSSTTGVRTYNEQFF
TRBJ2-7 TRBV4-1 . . TGCGCCAGCAGCACACAGAGTTCCTACGAGCAGTACTTC CASSTQSSYEQYF
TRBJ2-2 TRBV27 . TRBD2 TGTGCCAGCAGTTGGGAGGGGAGAGGGTTCGCCGGGGAGCTGTTTTTT CASSWEGRGFAGELFF
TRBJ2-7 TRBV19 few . TGTGCCAGTAGTATACCCCTAGTGGGCGAGCAGTACTTC CASSIPLVGEQYF
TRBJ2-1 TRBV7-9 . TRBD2 TGTGCCAGCAGCTTAGGACCTGCGGGGACTAGCGGGAATCATGAGCAGTTCTTC CASSLGPAGTSGNHEQFF
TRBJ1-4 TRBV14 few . TGTGCCAGCAGTCCTGAGGGGTGGGGGCATGAAAAACTGTTTTTT CASSPEGWGHEKLFF